These 8 T cell receptor beta chains were all obtained from the same sample, sequenced in a study of shared clonotypes between healthy human individuals (dated by TCRdb to the early 2020s). Library construction relied on the immunoSEQ multiplex PCR assay. Here the immuneACCESS table is served through TCRdb, limited to in-frame sequences with V and J called. Missing clones are a known gap in these copies; in checked studies unresolved V genes cover under half, and the rest lacks a known reason. The sample table contains about 2.5 million clones; only one count was recorded for under 95% of them. 0.3% to 0.45% of the sample is in the top ten clones. Sequenced material: naive CD4+ T cells from PBMCs. Reading the label with the study, this specimen's cell subset or site is: CD45RA+ positively selected. The receptors were gathered from a man aged 18 to 35 in good health. Some clones in this sample may be carry-over from other donors' samples.

The chain recombines TRBV18 with TRBJ1-2, with D possibly matching TRBD1 (5 bases). CDR3 length: 16 amino acids. From germline, CDR1 is KGHSH and CDR2 LQKENI. V lost 3 bases, J lost 4 bases, and 18 bases lay in between. In DNA form, the CDR3 reads TGTGCCAGCTCACCGGAACTAATGGGACCGCCCTATGGCTACACCTTC. Its translation: CASSPELMGPPYGYTF. Full variable domain (outside the CDR3, taken from reference TRBV18 and TRBJ1-2): NAGVMQNPRHLVRRRGQEARLRCSPMKGHSHVYWYRQLPEEGLKFMVYLQKENIIDESGMPKERFSAEFPKEGPSILRIQQVVRGDSAAYFCASSPELMGPPYGYTFGSGTRLTVV.

The rearrangement uses TRBV5-1 and TRBJ2-1, with D hard to call. The CDR3 is made up of 14 amino acids. The germline gives CDR1 SGHRS, CDR2 YFSETQ. Trimming pared 2 bases from V and 1 base from J, leaving 7 bases between. The CDR3 loop is CASSFLPSYNEQFF. CDR3 nucleotide sequence: TGCGCCAGCAGCTTTTTACCATCCTACAATGAGCAGTTCTTC.

This clone was picked up one time. This sequence joins TRBV30 and TRBJ1-3; the D is unclear. The CDR3 has 15 amino acids. Germline lookup yields CDR1 GTSNPN and CDR2 SVGIG (reference sequence). Trimming shortened V by 5 bases and J by 3 bases, and 17 bases separated the two germline ends. The CDR3: CAWDRSAWNGNTIYF. The CDR3, as DNA: TGTGCCTGGGACCGGTCAGCTTGGAATGGAAACACCATATATTTT.

This chain uses TRBV5-1 with TRBJ1-1; D possibly corresponds to TRBD1 (6 bases). CDR1 SGHRS and CDR2 YFSETQ come from the germline V gene. Trimming pared 0 bases from V and 2 bases from J, leaving 11 bases between. The CDR3 totals 15 residues. Here the CDR3 reads CASSLAQGLNTEAFF. CDR3 coding DNA: TGCGCCAGCAGCTTGGCGCAGGGGCTAAACACTGAAGCTTTCTTT.

This clone came up once. The chain has TRBV7-3 and TRBJ2-7; 9 nucleotides agree with TRBD1. The germline CDR1 and CDR2 sequences are SGHTA and FQGTGA. Trimming took 0 bases from V and 7 from J; bases not matched to a gene: 10. There are 16 residues in the CDR3. The CDR3 nucleotides are TGTGCCAGCAGCTTAACGTCTCTCACAGGGGGCTGGGAGCAGTACTTC. Amino acids: CASSLTSLTGGWEQYF.

The rearrangement joins TRBV30 to TRBJ1-2, with D perhaps matching TRBD1 (6 bases). There are 13 residues in the CDR3. Trimming removed 6 bases at V and 4 bases at J, with 15 bases between. Germline CDR1 and CDR2: GTSNPN and SVGIG (reference sequence). The CDR3 DNA reads TGTGCCTGTAATCCGGGACATATCTATGGCTACACCTTC. It encodes CACNPGHIYGYTF.

The rearrangement links TRBV11-2 to TRBJ2-2; 12 positions agree with TRBD1. The V and J ends lost 2 bases and 10 bases, in that order; junction bases with no gene match: 8. Germline values: CDR1 SGHAT, CDR2 FQNNGV. The CDR3 totals 16 residues. This CDR3 reads CASSLLGTGGFVELFF. CDR3 nucleotide sequence: TGTGCCAGCAGCTTATTGGGGACAGGGGGCTTCGTGGAGCTGTTTTTT. Full variable domain (missing parts from reference TRBV11-2 and TRBJ2-2): EAGVAQSPRYKIIEKRQSVAFWCNPISGHATLYWYQQILGQGPKLLIQFQNNGVVDDSQLPKDRFSAERLKGVDSTLKIQPAKLEDSAVYLCASSLLGTGGFVELFFGEGSRLTVL.

The chain carries TRBV11-2 and TRBJ2-1, with TRBD1 matching over 11 bases. The CDR3 totals 16 residues. The V segment lost 4 bases and the J segment 6 bases; nucleotides outside the gene matches: 8. Germline CDR1 and CDR2: SGHAT and FQNNGV. DNA for the CDR3: TGTGCCAGCAGCTCGACCAGGACAGGGGGCATCAATGAGCAGTTCTTC. Protein sequence: CASSSTRTGGINEQFF.